The present entry profiles one T cell receptor (beta chain) with its context. Clones were sequenced by immunoSEQ multiplex PCR, and TCRdb holds only the in-frame ones, with some missing. The sample carries 85,000 or so clones, 70% to 80% recorded once. The length of the CDR3 is 12 residues. The record originates from a study of cytotoxic CD8 clonotypes in ibrutinib-treated CLL. Looking at the study overall: Response sampling occurred after a median around eleven months of treatment (range 6 to 36).

The chain recombines TRBV21-1 with TRBJ2-5; the tabulated D call, TRBD2, remains unverified against the DNA. TRBV21-1 is flagged as a pseudogene. The origin of this receptor is a human donor with chronic lymphocytic leukemia. Here the sequenced sample was PBMCs, taken after 12 months of ibrutinib treatment. The CDR3 loop reads CASSNPVGTQYF. The CDR3 DNA follows: TGTGCCAGCAGCAATCCGGTCGGGACCCAGTACTTC.